This TCR beta chain was identified during a study of blood T cells in healthy people across ages. It was with a sample-barcoded 5' primer and a J-beta primer mix that a second PCR of roughly 7 to 12 cycles was run. At least 2.5 million CDR3-containing paired-end reads were obtained per sample. MiXCR, applied by TCRdb to the 5' RACE reads, yields one record per CDR3 protein. The sample shows some 760,000 distinct CDR3 sequences, 25% of them seen only once. This same sample was also taken into another study, of T cells of mothers and their children. From that report: Compared with unrelated pairs, related mother-child pairs had slightly higher, non-significant overlap.

What was sequenced was blood. The sequence came from a boy younger than 18 in good health.

CDR3 nucleotide sequence: TGTGCCAGCAGTCCCTTTCGGTCACCCCTCCACTTT. Translated: CASSPFRSPLHF. V gene TRBV12-3 or TRBV12-4 combines with J gene TRBJ1-6; unclear D gene. The CDR3 extends over 12 amino acids. Trimming removed 5 bases at V and 10 bases at J, with 9 bases between.